This TCR beta chain was sequenced in a study of T-cell reconstitution after alpha-beta-depleted transplantation in children (dated by TCRdb to about 2016). For the wider study: The study quantitatively tracked T-cell immune reconstitution after TCRalphabeta/CD19-depleted allogeneic hematopoietic cell transplantation in children using TCR repertoire profiling. Overall study results and their limits: Apparently early alphabetaT-cell count recovery about two months after transplant reportedly relied on only several hundred rapidly expanded clones derived from non-depleted graft cells. The high TCRbeta diversity at day 60 in some patients was ascribed to recipient T cells and intrathymic progenitors that had survived conditioning. Hyperexpanded clone frequencies declined over subsequent months; after one year, T-cell counts and TCRbeta diversity were mostly attributed to newly produced T cells.

Preparation of the library involved PCR. TCRdb shows the sequencer as Illumina HiSeq 2500. TCR library preparation used molecular barcoding, with unique molecular identifiers applied to normalize quantification of the TCRbeta repertoire. The public sequencing data were trimmed at Q25 with fastp and processed into clonotypes with MiXCR by TCRdb, which kept only in-frame beta chains. Rows merge per CDR3 protein into single entries with the most common DNA and genes. The sample table records a few hundred thousand distinct CDR3 sequences; 23% of these occur just once. Jointly, the top ten make up approximately 10% of the sample. The treatment or condition label on this specimen signifies: allogeneic hematopoietic cell transplantation with graft depleted of TCRalphabeta T cells and CD19 B cells. The transplant recipients were children given TCRalphabeta/CD19-depleted allogeneic hematopoietic cell grafts.

Regarding this clonotype: The antigen it recognizes is unknown. No qualities accompany the bases; no much larger clone lies one base away.

The sample here was PBMCs, mostly from graft donor cells, taken 180 days after TCRalphabeta/CD19-depleted stem cell transplant. This TCR came from a male patient aged 10-17 years who had a stem cell transplant for acute lymphoblastic leukemia, so the T cells may come from the graft donor.

The DNA is TGTGCCATCAGTGAGGGAGTAACCTCCTACAATGAGCAGTTCTTC. It codes for CAISEGVTSYNEQFF. The chain links TRBV10-3 with TRBJ2-1, with the D gene uncertain. The germline V gene encodes CDR1 ENHRY and CDR2 SYGVKD. From its cysteine to its phenylalanine, the CDR3 spans 15 amino acids. Only the CDR3 DNA stays, 45 bases, in frame from base 1. V and J are truncated by 2 bases and 0 bases respectively, leaving an intervening sequence of 8 bases.